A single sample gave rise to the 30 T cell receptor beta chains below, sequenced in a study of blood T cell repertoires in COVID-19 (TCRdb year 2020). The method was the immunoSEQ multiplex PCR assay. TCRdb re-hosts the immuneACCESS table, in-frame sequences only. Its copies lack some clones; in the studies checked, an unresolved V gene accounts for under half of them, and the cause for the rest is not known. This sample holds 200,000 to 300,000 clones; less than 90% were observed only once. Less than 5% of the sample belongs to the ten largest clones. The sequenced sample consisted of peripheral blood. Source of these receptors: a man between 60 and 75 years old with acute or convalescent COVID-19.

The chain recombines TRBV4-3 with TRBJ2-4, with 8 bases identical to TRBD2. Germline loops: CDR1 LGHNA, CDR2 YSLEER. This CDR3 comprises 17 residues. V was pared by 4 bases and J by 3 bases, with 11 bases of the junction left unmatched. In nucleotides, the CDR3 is TGCGCCAGCAGCCCAGATACAGCGGGAGTATACAAAAACATTCAGTACTTC. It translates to CASSPDTAGVYKNIQYF.

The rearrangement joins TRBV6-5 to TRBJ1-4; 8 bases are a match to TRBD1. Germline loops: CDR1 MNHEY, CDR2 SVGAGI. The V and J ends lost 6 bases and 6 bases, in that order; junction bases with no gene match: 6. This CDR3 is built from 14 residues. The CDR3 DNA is TGTGCCAGCAGCTCACAGGGGGGGGATGAAAAACTGTTTTTT. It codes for CASSSQGGDEKLFF.

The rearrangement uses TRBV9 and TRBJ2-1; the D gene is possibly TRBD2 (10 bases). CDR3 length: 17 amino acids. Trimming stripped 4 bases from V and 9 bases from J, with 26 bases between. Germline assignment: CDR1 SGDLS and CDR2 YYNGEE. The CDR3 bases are TGTGCCAGCAGCCCCAGACAGGGGGGGGGACTAGCGACTGAGCAGTTCTTC. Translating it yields CASSPRQGGGLATEQFF. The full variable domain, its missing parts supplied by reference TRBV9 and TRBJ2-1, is DSGVTQTPKHLITATGQRVTLRCSPRSGDLSVYWYQQSLDQGLQFLIQYYNGEERAKGNILERFSAQQFPDLHSELNLSSLELGDSALYFCASSPRQGGGLATEQFFGPGTRLTVL.

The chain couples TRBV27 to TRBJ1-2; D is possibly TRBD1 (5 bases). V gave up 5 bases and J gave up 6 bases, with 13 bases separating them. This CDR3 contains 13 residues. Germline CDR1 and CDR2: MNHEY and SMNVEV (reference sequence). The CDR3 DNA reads TGTGCCAGCAGTCTTCGGGGGTTGCATGGCTACACCTTC. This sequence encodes CASSLRGLHGYTF.

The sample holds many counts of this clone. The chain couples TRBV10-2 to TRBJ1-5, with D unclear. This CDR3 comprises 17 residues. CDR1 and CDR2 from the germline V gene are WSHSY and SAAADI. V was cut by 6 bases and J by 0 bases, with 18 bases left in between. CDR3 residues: CASSVSLGLSSNQPQHF. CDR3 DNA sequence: TGCGCCAGCAGCGTTTCCCTCGGGTTGAGTAGCAATCAGCCCCAGCATTTT.

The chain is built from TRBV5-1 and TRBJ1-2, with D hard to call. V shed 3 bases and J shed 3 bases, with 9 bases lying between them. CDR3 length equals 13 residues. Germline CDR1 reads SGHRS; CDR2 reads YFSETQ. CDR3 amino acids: CASSSLSDYGYTF. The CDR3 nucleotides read TGCGCCAGCAGCTCCTTGAGCGACTATGGCTACACCTTC. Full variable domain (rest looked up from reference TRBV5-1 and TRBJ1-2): KAGVTQTPRYLIKTRGQQVTLSCSPISGHRSVSWYQQTPGQGLQFLFEYFSETQRNKGNFPGRFSGRQFSNSRSEMNVSTLELGDSALYLCASSSLSDYGYTFGSGTRLTVV.

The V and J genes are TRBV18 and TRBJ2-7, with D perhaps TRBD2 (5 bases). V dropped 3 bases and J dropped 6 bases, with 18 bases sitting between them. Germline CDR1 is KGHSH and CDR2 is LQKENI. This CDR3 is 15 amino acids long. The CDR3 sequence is CASSPTRGTPAEQYF. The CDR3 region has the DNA TGTGCCAGCTCACCGACACGGGGAACCCCCGCCGAGCAGTACTTC.

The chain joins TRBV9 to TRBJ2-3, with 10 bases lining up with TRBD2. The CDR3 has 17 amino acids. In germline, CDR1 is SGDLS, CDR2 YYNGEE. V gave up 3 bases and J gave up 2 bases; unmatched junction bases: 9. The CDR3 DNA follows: TGTGCCAGCAGCGCCCCAGCGGGAGGGCGGGTCACAGATACGCAGTATTTT. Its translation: CASSAPAGGRVTDTQYF.

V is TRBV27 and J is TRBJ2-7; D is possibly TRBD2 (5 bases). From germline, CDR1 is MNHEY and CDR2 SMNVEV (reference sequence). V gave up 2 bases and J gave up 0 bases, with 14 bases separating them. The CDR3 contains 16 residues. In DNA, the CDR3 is TGTGCCAGCAGTTTAAAAGGGTTAGGGAGCTCCTACGAGCAGTACTTC. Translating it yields CASSLKGLGSSYEQYF.

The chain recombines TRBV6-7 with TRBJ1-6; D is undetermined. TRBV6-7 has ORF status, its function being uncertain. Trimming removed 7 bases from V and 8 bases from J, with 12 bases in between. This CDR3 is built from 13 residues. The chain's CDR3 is CASKRTVDSPLHF. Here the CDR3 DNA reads TGTGCCAGCAAAAGAACAGTAGATTCACCCCTCCACTTT.

This chain's CDR3 is CAISESTIYEQYF. CDR3 sequence (DNA): TGTGCCATCAGTGAGTCGACTATCTACGAGCAGTACTTC. The chain carries TRBV10-3 and TRBJ2-7; D may be TRBD2 (5 bases). The CDR3 is made up of 13 amino acids. Germline V gene sequence: CDR1 ENHRY, CDR2 SYGVKD. V was cut by 0 bases and J by 3 bases, with 6 bases left in between.

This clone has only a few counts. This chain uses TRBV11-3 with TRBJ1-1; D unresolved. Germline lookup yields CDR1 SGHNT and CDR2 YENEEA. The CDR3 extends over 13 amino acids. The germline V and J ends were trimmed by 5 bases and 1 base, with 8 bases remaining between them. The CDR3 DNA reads TGTGCCAGCAGCGACTTGTGGAACACTGAAGCTTTCTTT. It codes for CASSDLWNTEAFF.

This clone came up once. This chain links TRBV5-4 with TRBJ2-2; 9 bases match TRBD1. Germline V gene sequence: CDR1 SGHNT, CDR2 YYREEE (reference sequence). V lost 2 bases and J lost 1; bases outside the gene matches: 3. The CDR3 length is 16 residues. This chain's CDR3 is CASSFRQGVNTGELFF. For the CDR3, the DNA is TGTGCCAGCAGCTTTAGACAGGGGGTGAACACCGGGGAGCTGTTTTTT.

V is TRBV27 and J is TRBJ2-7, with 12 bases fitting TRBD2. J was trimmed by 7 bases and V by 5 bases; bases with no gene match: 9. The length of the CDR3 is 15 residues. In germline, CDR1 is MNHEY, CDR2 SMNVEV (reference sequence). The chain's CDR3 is CASSTRLAGVGEQYF. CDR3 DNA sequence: TGTGCCAGCAGTACGAGACTAGCGGGAGTGGGGGAGCAGTACTTC.

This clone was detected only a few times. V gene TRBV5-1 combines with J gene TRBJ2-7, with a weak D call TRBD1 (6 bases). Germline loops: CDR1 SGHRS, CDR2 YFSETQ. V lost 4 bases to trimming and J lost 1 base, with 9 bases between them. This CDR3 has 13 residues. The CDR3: CASSVDRSYEQYF. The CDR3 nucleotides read TGCGCCAGCAGCGTCGACAGGTCCTACGAGCAGTACTTC.

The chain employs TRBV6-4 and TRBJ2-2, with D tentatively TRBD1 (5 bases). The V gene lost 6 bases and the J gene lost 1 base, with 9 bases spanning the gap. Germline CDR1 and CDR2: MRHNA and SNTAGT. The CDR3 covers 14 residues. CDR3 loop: CASSGQGNTGELFF. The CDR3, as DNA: TGTGCCAGCAGCGGTCAGGGGAACACCGGGGAGCTGTTTTTT.

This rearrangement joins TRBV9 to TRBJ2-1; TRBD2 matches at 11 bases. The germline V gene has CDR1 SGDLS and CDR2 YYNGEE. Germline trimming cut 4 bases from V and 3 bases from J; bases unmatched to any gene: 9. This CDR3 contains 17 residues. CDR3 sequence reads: CASSPSRGLAGYNEQFF. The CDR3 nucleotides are TGTGCCAGCAGCCCCTCCCGAGGACTAGCGGGCTACAATGAGCAGTTCTTC.

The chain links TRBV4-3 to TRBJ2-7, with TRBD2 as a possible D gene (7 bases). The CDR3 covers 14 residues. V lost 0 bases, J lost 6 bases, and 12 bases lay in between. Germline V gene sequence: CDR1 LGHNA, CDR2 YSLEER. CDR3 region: CASSQDEGGGEQYF. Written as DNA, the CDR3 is TGCGCCAGCAGCCAAGATGAGGGAGGGGGCGAGCAGTACTTC.

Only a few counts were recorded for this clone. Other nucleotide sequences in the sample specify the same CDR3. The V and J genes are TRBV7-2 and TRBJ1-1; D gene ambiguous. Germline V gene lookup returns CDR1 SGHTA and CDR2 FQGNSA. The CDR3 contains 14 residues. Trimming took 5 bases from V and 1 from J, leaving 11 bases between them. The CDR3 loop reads CASSPRPGNTEAFF. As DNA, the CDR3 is TGTGCCAGCAGCCCGAGGCCGGGGAACACTGAAGCTTTCTTT.

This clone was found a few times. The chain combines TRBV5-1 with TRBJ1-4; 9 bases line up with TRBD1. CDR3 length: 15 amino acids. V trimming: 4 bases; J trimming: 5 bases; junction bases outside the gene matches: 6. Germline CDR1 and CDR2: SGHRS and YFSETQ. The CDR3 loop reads CASSLGTGRNEKLFF. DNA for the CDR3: TGCGCCAGCAGCCTAGGGACAGGGAGGAATGAAAAACTGTTTTTT.

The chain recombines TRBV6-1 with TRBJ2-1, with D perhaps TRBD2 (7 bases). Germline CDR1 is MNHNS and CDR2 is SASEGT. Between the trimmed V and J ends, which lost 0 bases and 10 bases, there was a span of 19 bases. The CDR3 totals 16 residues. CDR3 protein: CASSEAEGGPLGEQFF. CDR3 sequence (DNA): TGTGCCAGCAGTGAAGCCGAGGGGGGGCCCTTGGGGGAGCAGTTCTTC.

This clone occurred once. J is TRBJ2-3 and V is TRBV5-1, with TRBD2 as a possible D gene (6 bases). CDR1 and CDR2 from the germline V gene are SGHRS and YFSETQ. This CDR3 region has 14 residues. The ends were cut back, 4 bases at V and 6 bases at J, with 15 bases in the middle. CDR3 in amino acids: CASSPSVGGDTQYF. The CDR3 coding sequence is TGCGCCAGCAGCCCTAGCGTTGGGGGGGATACGCAGTATTTT.

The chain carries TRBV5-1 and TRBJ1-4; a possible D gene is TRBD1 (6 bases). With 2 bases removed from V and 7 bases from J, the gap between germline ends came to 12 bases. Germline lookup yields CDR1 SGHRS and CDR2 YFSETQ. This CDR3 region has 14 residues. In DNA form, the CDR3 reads TGCGCCAGCAGCTTAGCAGGGGAGCGTGAAAAACTGTTTTTT. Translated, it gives CASSLAGEREKLFF.

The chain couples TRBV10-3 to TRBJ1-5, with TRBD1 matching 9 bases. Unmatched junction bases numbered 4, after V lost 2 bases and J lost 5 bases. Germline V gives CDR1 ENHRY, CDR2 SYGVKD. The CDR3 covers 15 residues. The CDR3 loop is CAISEGTGSDQPQHF. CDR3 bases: TGTGCCATCAGTGAGGGGACAGGGTCGGATCAGCCCCAGCATTTT.

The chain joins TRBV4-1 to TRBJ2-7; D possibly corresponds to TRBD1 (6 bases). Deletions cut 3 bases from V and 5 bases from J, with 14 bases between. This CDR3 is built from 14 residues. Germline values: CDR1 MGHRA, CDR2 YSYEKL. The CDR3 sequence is CASSHLYRVDEQYF. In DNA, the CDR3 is TGCGCCAGCAGCCATTTATACAGGGTAGACGAGCAGTACTTC.

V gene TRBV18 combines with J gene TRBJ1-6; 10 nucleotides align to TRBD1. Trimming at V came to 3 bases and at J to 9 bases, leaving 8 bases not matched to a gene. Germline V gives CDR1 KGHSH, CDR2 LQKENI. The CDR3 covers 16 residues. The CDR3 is CASSPTPGQGISPLHF. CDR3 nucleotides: TGTGCCAGCTCACCTACCCCGGGACAGGGGATTTCACCCCTCCACTTT.

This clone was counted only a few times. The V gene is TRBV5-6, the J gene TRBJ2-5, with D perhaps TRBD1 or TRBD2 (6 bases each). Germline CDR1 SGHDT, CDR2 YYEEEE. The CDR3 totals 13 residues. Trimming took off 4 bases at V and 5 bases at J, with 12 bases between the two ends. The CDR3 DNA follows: TGTGCCAGCAGCCTGGGGGGCTCGGAGACCCAGTACTTC. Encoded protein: CASSLGGSETQYF.

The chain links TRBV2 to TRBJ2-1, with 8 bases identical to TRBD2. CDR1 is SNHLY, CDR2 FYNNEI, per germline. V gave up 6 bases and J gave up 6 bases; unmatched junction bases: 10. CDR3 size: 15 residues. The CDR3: CASRWASGRSNEQFF. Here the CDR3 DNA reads TGTGCCAGCAGATGGGCCAGCGGGAGAAGCAATGAGCAGTTCTTC.

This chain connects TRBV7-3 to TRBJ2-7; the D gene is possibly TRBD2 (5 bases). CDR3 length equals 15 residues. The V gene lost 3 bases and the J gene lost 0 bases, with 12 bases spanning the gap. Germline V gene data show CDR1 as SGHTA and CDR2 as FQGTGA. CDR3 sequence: CASSLSAEASYEQYF. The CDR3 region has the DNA TGTGCCAGCAGCTTGTCGGCGGAGGCCTCCTACGAGCAGTACTTC.

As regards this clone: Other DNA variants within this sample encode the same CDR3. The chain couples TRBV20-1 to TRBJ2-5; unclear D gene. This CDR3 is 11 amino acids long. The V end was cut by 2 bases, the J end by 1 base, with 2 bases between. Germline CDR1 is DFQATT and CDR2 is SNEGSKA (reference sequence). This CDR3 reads CSARLQETQYF. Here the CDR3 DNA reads TGCAGTGCTAGACTCCAAGAGACCCAGTACTTC.